This TCR beta chain comes out of a study of CD8 T cells in ankylosing spondylitis (dated by TCRdb to the late 2010s). For the wider study: To find TCR variants linked to disease, the study profiled T cell receptor beta repertoires in ankylosing spondylitis patients and healthy donors. The whole study cohort included 108 healthy donors and under 30 ankylosing spondylitis patients. Peripheral blood samples were taken, and synovial fluid was additionally collected from ankylosing spondylitis patients.

Of note for this clonotype: The antigen this receptor binds is unknown. It has no much larger one-base neighbor in the sample; base qualities were not kept.

Results the study describes overall, beyond this receptor: The disease-linked clones had a CD8+ phenotype and were found at relatively low frequencies in peripheral blood. Some motif variants were previously reported in synovial fluid and blood of reactive arthritis patients, suggesting common disease-initiation mechanisms. Significant enrichment of the disease-linked clones was reported in matched synovial fluid samples from ankylosing spondylitis patients. A TCR beta motif made up of several highly homologous amino acid variants appeared to be characteristic of blood from ankylosing spondylitis patients.

As encoded in the germline V gene, CDR1 is SNHLY while CDR2 is FYNNEI. The V and J ends are trimmed by 7 bases and 2 bases, leaving 9 bases between them. Counted from cysteine to phenylalanine, this CDR3 has 12 amino acids. Only the CDR3 portion is preserved as DNA: 36 bases, with reading frame beginning at the first base. TCRdb names Illumina HiSeq 2500 as the instrument used. Quantitative 5'-RACE with molecular barcodes was used to prepare TCR beta libraries. The authors' analysis ran thus. Disease-linked TCR variants were identified with a new computational method built on a probabilistic model of VDJ rearrangement. TCRdb reworked the public reads: Q25 trimming with fastp, MiXCR clone assembly, productive beta chains retained. One record per CDR3 amino acid sequence lists the most common genes and DNA. The authors' filters were not applied to this entry. Within this sample are a few hundred thousand distinct CDR3 sequences, with under 12% of them counted one time only. Less than 25% of the sample goes to the ten largest clones.

Recombination linked TRBV2 to TRBJ2-7, with a weak D call of TRBD2 (6 bases match). The receptor's source is a male donor with ankylosing spondylitis or in good health (not recorded which). The sample taken for sequencing was blood, either unsorted or a sorted T cell fraction (not recorded which). The bases read TGTGCCAGCAAGGAGGGCCCCTACGAGCAGTACTTC. This translates into CASKEGPYEQYF.